These 28 T cell receptor beta chains were all obtained from the same sample, sequenced in a study of OX40 agonist ivuxolimab in advanced cancers. Here immunoSEQ multiplex PCR was the method, and the copy in TCRdb shows in-frame clones only, minus some. This sample has around 77,000 clones, with 80% to 95% found just once. Sequencing used CD4+ or CD8+ T cells sorted from blood, obtained in a trial of the OX40 agonist ivuxolimab. Receptors originate from an adult with an advanced solid tumor such as melanoma, head and neck, liver or kidney cancer.

This rearrangement joins TRBV4-2 to TRBJ1-2; D remains unclear. V was clipped by 0 bases and J by 4 bases, with 21 bases between them. The germline V gene encodes CDR1 LGHNA and CDR2 YNFKEQ. The CDR3 runs to 18 residues. Written as DNA, the CDR3 is TGTGCCAGCAGCCAAGATCTTCTATCTATCGGCCAGCTCTATGGCTACACCTTC. This translates into CASSQDLLSIGQLYGYTF.

The chain recombines TRBV6-5 with TRBJ1-4; D unresolved. The CDR3 is made up of 15 amino acids. CDR1 MNHEY and CDR2 SVGAGI come from the germline V gene. Trimming pared 7 bases from V and 0 bases from J, leaving 12 bases between. The CDR3 sequence is CASTTEEATNEKLFF. CDR3 DNA: TGTGCCAGCACGACGGAGGAAGCAACTAATGAAAAACTGTTTTTT.

The chain uses TRBV7-9 and TRBJ1-2; a possible D gene is TRBD1 (6 bases). CDR1 is SEHNR, CDR2 FQNEAQ, per germline (reference sequence). Deletions cut 5 bases from V and 4 bases from J, with 14 bases between. The CDR3 spans 14 residues. CDR3 protein: CASSPRQDLYGYTF. The CDR3 DNA sequence: TGTGCCAGCAGCCCCCGACAGGACCTCTATGGCTACACCTTC. The whole variable domain, remainder taken from reference TRBV7-9 and TRBJ1-2, is DTGVSQNPRHKITKRGQNVTFRCDPISEHNRLYWYRQTLGQGPEFLTYFQNEAQLEKSRLLSDRFSAERPKGSFSTLEIQRTEQGDSAMYLCASSPRQDLYGYTFGSGTRLTVV.

V gene TRBV6-5 combines with J gene TRBJ2-4; D might be TRBD1 (6 bases). Germline V gene lookup returns CDR1 MNHEY and CDR2 SVGAGI. The CDR3 loop spans 15 amino acids. The V end was cut by 6 bases, the J end by 3 bases, with 15 bases between. The CDR3 DNA sequence: TGTGCCAGCAGGCCCACTGGGGGCGTCAAAAACATTCAGTACTTC. As protein: CASRPTGGVKNIQYF.

This clone was detected once. This chain connects TRBV30 to TRBJ1-2; TRBD1 is a possible D gene (5 bases). Trimming shortened V by 0 bases and J by 3 bases, and 14 bases separated the two germline ends. This CDR3 is built from 15 residues. CDR1 is GTSNPN and CDR2 is SVGIG in the germline V gene (reference sequence). The CDR3 loop reads CAWSVGGEKHYGYTF. The DNA of the CDR3 is TGTGCCTGGAGTGTGGGGGGAGAGAAACACTATGGCTACACCTTC.

The genes are TRBV7-9 and TRBJ2-1, with TRBD1 identical over 11 bases. The length of the CDR3 is 15 residues. The germline CDR1 and CDR2 sequences are SEHNR and FQNEAQ (reference sequence). V lost 6 bases to trimming and J lost 5 bases; unmatched junction nucleotides: 6. Written as DNA, the CDR3 is TGTGCCAGCAGTTATGGACAGGGGGCGGACAATGAGCAGTTCTTC. Protein: CASSYGQGADNEQFF.

This chain links TRBV9 with TRBJ2-2, with TRBD1 matching over 8 bases. V lost 0 bases, J lost 5 bases, and 6 bases stayed unmatched. CDR3 length: 16 residues. Germline CDR1 reads SGDLS; CDR2 reads YYNGEE. CDR3 loop: CASSVEPGQVTGELFF. DNA for the CDR3: TGTGCCAGCAGCGTAGAGCCGGGACAGGTAACCGGGGAGCTGTTTTTT.

With regard to this clone: In the same sample, other DNA sequences code for this CDR3. V and J are TRBV7-9 and TRBJ2-2, with D possibly matching TRBD2 (6 bases). The CDR3 is 13 amino acids. Trimming cost V 7 bases and J 4 bases, with 10 bases left between them. Germline V CDR1 and CDR2: SEHNR, FQNEAQ (reference sequence). The CDR3 here is CASIPGGTGELFF. Here the CDR3 DNA reads TGTGCCAGCATCCCCGGGGGCACCGGGGAGCTGTTTTTT. Looking up the rest from reference TRBV7-9 and TRBJ2-2 gives the full variable domain: DTGVSQNPRHKITKRGQNVTFRCDPISEHNRLYWYRQTLGQGPEFLTYFQNEAQLEKSRLLSDRFSAERPKGSFSTLEIQRTEQGDSAMYLCASIPGGTGELFFGEGSRLTVL.

The rearrangement links TRBV9 to TRBJ2-1; 8 bases are a match to TRBD2. CDR1 and CDR2 from the germline V gene are SGDLS and YYNGEE. The CDR3 is made up of 16 amino acids. The J segment lost 3 bases and the V segment lost 1 base, leaving 6 bases of the junction unmatched. CDR3 DNA: TGTGCCAGCAGCGTACTTAGCGGGAAGAACTACAATGAGCAGTTCTTC. It encodes CASSVLSGKNYNEQFF.

The gene calls are TRBV27 and TRBJ2-1; 8 nucleotides agree with TRBD2. V was clipped by 3 bases and J by 0 bases; unmatched bases: 1. CDR1 and CDR2 (germline): MNHEY, SMNVEV (reference sequence). The CDR3 length is 15 residues. In nucleotides, the CDR3 is TGTGCCAGCAGTTTCGGGACTAGCTCCTACAATGAGCAGTTCTTC. This sequence encodes CASSFGTSSYNEQFF.

The rearrangement uses TRBV7-2 and TRBJ2-7, with D perhaps matching TRBD1 (5 bases). Germline values: CDR1 SGHTA, CDR2 FQGNSA. This CDR3 is built from 13 residues. The germline V and J ends were trimmed by 4 bases and 0 bases, with 7 bases remaining between them. The CDR3 loop is CASSSDISYEQYF. CDR3 in DNA: TGTGCCAGCAGCTCGGACATCTCCTACGAGCAGTACTTC. Full variable domain (outside the CDR3, taken from reference TRBV7-2 and TRBJ2-7): GAGVSQSPSNKVTEKGKDVELRCDPISGHTALYWYRQSLGQGLEFLIYFQGNSAPDKSGLPSDRFSAERTGGSVSTLTIQRTQQEDSAVYLCASSSDISYEQYFGPGTRLTVT.

The chain is built from TRBV4-3 and TRBJ2-1; 14 bases are a match to TRBD2. CDR1 is LGHNA and CDR2 is YSLEER in the germline V gene. The CDR3 has 17 residues. J was trimmed by 5 bases and V by 5 bases; bases with no gene match: 8. The CDR3 region has the DNA TGCGCCAGCAGCTCCCGACTAGCGGGAGGGATCGACAATGAGCAGTTCTTC. It codes for CASSSRLAGGIDNEQFF.

This sequence joins TRBV7-9 and TRBJ2-7; 13 bases agree with TRBD2. Germline V gene data show CDR1 as SEHNR and CDR2 as FQNEAQ (reference sequence). The length of the CDR3 is 17 residues. V trimming: 2 bases; J trimming: 2 bases; junction bases outside the gene matches: 6. The CDR3: CASSLPGLAGSPYEQYF. As DNA, the CDR3 is TGTGCCAGCAGCTTACCGGGACTAGCGGGAAGTCCCTACGAGCAGTACTTC.

The chain uses TRBV4-3 and TRBJ2-7; tentatively, D is TRBD2 (6 bases). Per the germline V gene, CDR1 is LGHNA and CDR2 is YSLEER. Trimming shortened V by 0 bases and J by 4 bases, and 13 bases separated the two germline ends. CDR3 length: 15 amino acids. The CDR3 bases are TGCGCCAGCAGCCAAGATGGGCAGGGAGGATACGAGCAGTACTTC. As protein: CASSQDGQGGYEQYF.

This chain links TRBV7-9 with TRBJ1-2; weak D call: TRBD1 (6 bases). The CDR3 sequence is 15 residues long. Germline values: CDR1 SEHNR, CDR2 FQNEAQ (reference sequence). Trimming stripped 5 bases from V and 0 bases from J, with 13 bases between. CDR3 amino acids: CASSPTGISNYGYTF. The CDR3 DNA is TGTGCCAGCAGCCCCACAGGGATCTCTAACTATGGCTACACCTTC.

V is TRBV7-9 and J is TRBJ1-1; TRBD1 agrees at 10 bases. J gave up 0 bases and V 5 bases, and 3 bases lay outside the gene matches. Germline values: CDR1 SEHNR, CDR2 FQNEAQ (reference sequence). This CDR3 has 15 residues. As DNA, the CDR3 is TGTGCCAGCAGCCTGGGACAGGGGATGAACACTGAAGCTTTCTTT. Its protein product is CASSLGQGMNTEAFF. Drawing the rest from reference TRBV7-9 and TRBJ1-1, the complete variable domain is DTGVSQNPRHKITKRGQNVTFRCDPISEHNRLYWYRQTLGQGPEFLTYFQNEAQLEKSRLLSDRFSAERPKGSFSTLEIQRTEQGDSAMYLCASSLGQGMNTEAFFGQGTRLTVV.

The rearrangement uses TRBV5-1 and TRBJ2-7; possible D gene TRBD1, 6 bases. The V and J ends lost 7 bases and 0 bases respectively, with 14 bases between them. The CDR3 spans 14 residues. CDR1 and CDR2 from the germline V gene are SGHRS and YFSETQ. The CDR3 coding sequence is TGCGCCAGCCACGACAGGATCGACTCCTACGAGCAGTACTTC. Its translation: CASHDRIDSYEQYF.

This sequence joins TRBV4-1 and TRBJ2-1; the D is unclear. Between the trimmed V and J ends, which lost 1 base and 0 bases, there was a span of 7 bases. CDR1 and CDR2 from the germline V gene are MGHRA and YSYEKL. This CDR3 has 15 amino acids. CDR3 nucleotide sequence: TGCGCCAGCAGCCAAGTTCCTAGCTCCTACAATGAGCAGTTCTTC. Translating gives CASSQVPSSYNEQFF.

V gene TRBV9 combines with J gene TRBJ2-7; no definite D call. The germline V gene encodes CDR1 SGDLS and CDR2 YYNGEE. The CDR3 totals 13 residues. Trimming pared 3 bases from V and 5 bases from J, leaving 12 bases between. CDR3 DNA sequence: TGTGCCAGCAGCGGTAAGGGTTTAAACGAGCAGTACTTC. Translating it yields CASSGKGLNEQYF.

The gene calls are TRBV28 and TRBJ2-7; D perhaps matches TRBD1 (5 bases). The ends were cut back, 4 bases at V and 4 bases at J, with 8 bases in the middle. Germline V gene data show CDR1 as MDHEN and CDR2 as SYDVKM. This CDR3 comprises 12 residues. The CDR3 sequence is CASSYRIYEQYF. Written as DNA, the CDR3 is TGTGCCAGCAGTTACAGGATATACGAGCAGTACTTC.

This rearrangement joins TRBV23-1 to TRBJ2-3, with TRBD2 matching 7 bases. TRBV23-1 falls under the ORF class, with uncertain function. The CDR3 length is 16 residues. With V trimmed by 4 bases and J by 1 base, 8 bases remained unmatched. The CDR3, as DNA: TGCGCCAGCAGTCGGGGTAGAACTAGCGGCACAGATACGCAGTATTTT. It is translated as CASSRGRTSGTDTQYF.

The genes are TRBV18 and TRBJ2-2, with TRBD2 identical over 12 bases. The CDR3 runs 17 residues. The junction had 5 bases not matched to a gene; V was cut back by 1 base and J by 5 bases. Germline assignment: CDR1 KGHSH and CDR2 LQKENI. CDR3 nucleotide sequence: TGTGCCAGCTCACCACTAAAAGGACTAGCGGGAACCGGGGAGCTGTTTTTT. Its protein is CASSPLKGLAGTGELFF.

The rearrangement links TRBV19 to TRBJ1-1; D remains ambiguous. The V and J ends lost 6 bases and 0 bases respectively, with 8 bases between them. This CDR3 is built from 13 residues. Germline lookup yields CDR1 LNHDA and CDR2 SQIVND (reference sequence). The chain's CDR3 is CASRANMNTEAFF. In DNA, the CDR3 is TGTGCCAGTAGGGCCAATATGAACACTGAAGCTTTCTTT.

The DNA of the CDR3 is TGTGCCAGCAGCACAGGGGCTGACGAGCAGTACTTC. Its protein product is CASSTGADEQYF. The V and J genes are TRBV7-9 and TRBJ2-7; 7 bases are a match to TRBD1. Looked up from germline, CDR1 is SEHNR and CDR2 is FQNEAQ (reference sequence). The CDR3 spans 12 residues. Trimming took 5 bases from V and 5 from J; bases not matched to a gene: 3.

This clone was counted a single time. The rearrangement uses TRBV7-9 and TRBJ2-7; 11 positions match TRBD1. Germline CDR1 reads SEHNR; CDR2 reads FQNEAQ (reference sequence). This CDR3 spans 14 amino acids. Unmatched junction bases numbered 7, after V lost 5 bases and J lost 7 bases. CDR3 loop: CASSADRGRWEQYF. DNA for the CDR3: TGTGCCAGCAGCGCGGACAGGGGGCGATGGGAGCAGTACTTC.

The chain recombines TRBV4-3 with TRBJ2-3; 16 nucleotides agree with TRBD2. The J segment lost 4 bases and the V segment lost 4 bases, leaving 8 bases of the junction unmatched. The germline V gene has CDR1 LGHNA and CDR2 YSLEER. The CDR3 is made up of 18 amino acids. The CDR3 coding sequence is TGCGCCAGCAGCCCGACCCCGGGACTAGCGGGAGGGCCAGATACGCAGTATTTT. It translates to CASSPTPGLAGGPDTQYF.

DNA for the CDR3: TGTGCCAGCAGCCCCGGGACGGGGGGAAACACCATATATTTT. It translates to CASSPGTGGNTIYF. The rearrangement joins TRBV13 to TRBJ1-3, with D tentatively TRBD1 (5 bases). The CDR3 runs to 14 residues. V was cut by 5 bases and J by 4 bases, with 12 bases left in between. Germline values: CDR1 PRHDT, CDR2 FYEKMQ (reference sequence).

The rearrangement joins TRBV9 to TRBJ2-7; TRBD1 aligns across 8 bases. V shed 2 bases and J 6 bases; nucleotides not matched to a gene: 4. Germline values: CDR1 SGDLS, CDR2 YYNGEE. This CDR3 has 13 amino acids. Here the CDR3 DNA reads TGTGCCAGCAGCGTCGGACAGGGTGGCGAGCAGTACTTC. It codes for CASSVGQGGEQYF.